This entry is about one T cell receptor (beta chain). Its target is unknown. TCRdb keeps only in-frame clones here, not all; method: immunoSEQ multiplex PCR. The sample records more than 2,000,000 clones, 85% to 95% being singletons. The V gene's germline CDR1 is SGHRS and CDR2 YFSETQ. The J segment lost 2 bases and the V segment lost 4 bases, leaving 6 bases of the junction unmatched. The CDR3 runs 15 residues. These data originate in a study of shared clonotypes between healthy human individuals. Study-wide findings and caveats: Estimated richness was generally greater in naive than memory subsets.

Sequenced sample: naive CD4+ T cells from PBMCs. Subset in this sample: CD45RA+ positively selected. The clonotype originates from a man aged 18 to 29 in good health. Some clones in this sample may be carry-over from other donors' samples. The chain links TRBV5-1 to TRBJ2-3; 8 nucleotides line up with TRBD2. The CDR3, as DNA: TGCGCCAGCAGCCACTTAGCGGGGCACACAGATACGCAGTATTTT. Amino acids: CASSHLAGHTDTQYF. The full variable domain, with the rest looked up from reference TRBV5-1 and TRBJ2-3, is KAGVTQTPRYLIKTRGQQVTLSCSPISGHRSVSWYQQTPGQGLQFLFEYFSETQRNKGNFPGRFSGRQFSNSRSEMNVSTLELGDSALYLCASSHLAGHTDTQYFGPGTRLTVL.